These T cell receptor beta chains were read from a single sample in a study of cytomegalovirus exposure and HLA in healthy donors. The protocol was immunoSEQ multiplex PCR, while the TCRdb copy is restricted to in-frame clones and leaves out a portion. Of 150,000 to 160,000 clones listed, roughly 80% are singletons. Sequencing was done on a sample of PBMCs. The receptors here all came from a man under 40 in good health and CMV-seropositive. The CDR3 runs from the conserved cysteine through the conserved F or W. A clone size is listed for some rows: how often the clone was seen (once, few, many), or a class if it is expanded.

j_call v_call clone_size cdr3_length cdr3_aa
TRBJ2-5 TRBV28 few 16 CASSSPGTSYQETQYF
TRBJ2-3 TRBV7-9 once 12 CASSSSLDTQYF
TRBJ2-3 TRBV27 few 14 CASSATNKIPWQYF
TRBJ1-1 TRBV5-6 few 12 CASSQGGTEAFF
TRBJ1-2 TRBV11-1 - 16 CASSLEGTGILDGYTF
TRBJ2-3 TRBV30 - 16 CAWAESEVRITDTQYF
TRBJ2-3 TRBV2 - 13 CASSRQGPDTQYF
TRBJ1-4 TRBV7-3 - 17 CASSFCGTGASSEKLFF
TRBJ1-3 TRBV11-2 - 14 CANSLFLSVNTIYF
TRBJ1-4 TRBV6-5 few 13 CASGQFRNEKLFF
TRBJ2-4 TRBV28 few 13 CASSLTGRNIQYF
TRBJ2-5 TRBV9 few 15 CASSVVGRTQETQYF
TRBJ2-5 TRBV19 - 15 CASSMVLAGGETQYF
TRBJ2-5 TRBV6-5 - 13 CASSWGPSGTQYF
TRBJ2-1 TRBV7-2 - 12 CASSFDLNEQFF
TRBJ2-1 TRBV6-5 - 16 CASSYSLTSGTLEQFF
TRBJ2-2 TRBV11-2 - 19 CASSLIPTLSTGGGGELFF